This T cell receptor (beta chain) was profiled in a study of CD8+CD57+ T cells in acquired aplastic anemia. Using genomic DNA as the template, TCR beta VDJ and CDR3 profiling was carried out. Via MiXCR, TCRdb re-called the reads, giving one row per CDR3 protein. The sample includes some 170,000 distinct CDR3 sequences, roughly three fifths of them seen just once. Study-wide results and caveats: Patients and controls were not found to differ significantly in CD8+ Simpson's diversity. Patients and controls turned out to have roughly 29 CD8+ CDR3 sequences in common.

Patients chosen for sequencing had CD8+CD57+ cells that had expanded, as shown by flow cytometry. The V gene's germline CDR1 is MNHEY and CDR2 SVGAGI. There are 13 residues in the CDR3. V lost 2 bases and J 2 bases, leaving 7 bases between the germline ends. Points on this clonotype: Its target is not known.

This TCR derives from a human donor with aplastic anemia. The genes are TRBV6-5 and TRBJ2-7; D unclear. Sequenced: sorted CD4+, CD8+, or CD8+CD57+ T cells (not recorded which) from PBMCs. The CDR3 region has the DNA TGTGCCAGCAGTTACCACGGTCCCTACGAGCAGTACTTC. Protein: CASSYHGPYEQYF.